This T cell receptor (beta chain) was found in a study of blood T cell repertoires in COVID-19. The overall study: The United States, Italy and Spain were the sources of the acute and convalescent COVID-19 samples. Sample material is recorded as cDNA or gDNA derived from T cells, B-cell-depleted T cells, or PBMCs.

Original handling: Nucleated cell number was recorded as an estimate derived from reference gene primer amplification. Only in-frame clones appear in the TCRdb table, and some are missing; sequencing was by immunoSEQ multiplex PCR. The V and J calls and clone size are taken from that table; D and trimming were inferred from the DNA. The sample gives 210,000 or so clones, roughly 84% of which show up once; about 2% is in the top ten. Germline V gene lookup returns CDR1 SGHAT and CDR2 FQNNGV. This CDR3 comprises 15 residues. The junction had 8 bases not matched to a gene; V was cut back by 1 base and J by 5 bases.

This chain links TRBV11-2 with TRBJ2-7; 7 positions match TRBD2. The TCR comes from a man aged 40-55 years with active or convalescent COVID-19. Sequenced: peripheral blood. The CDR3 loop is CASSLVHLGRDEQYF. Here the CDR3 DNA reads TGTGCCAGCAGCTTAGTGCACTTGGGGAGGGACGAGCAGTACTTC.